These 13 T cell receptor beta chains originate from one sample sequenced in a study of OX40 agonist ivuxolimab in advanced cancers. The protocol was immunoSEQ multiplex PCR, while the TCRdb copy is restricted to in-frame clones and leaves out a portion. The table has about 89,000 clones, roughly 90% seen once. Sequenced material: CD4+ or CD8+ T cells sorted from blood, taken in a trial of the OX40 agonist ivuxolimab. The receptors were gathered from an adult with an advanced solid tumor such as melanoma, head and neck, liver or kidney cancer.

The chain joins TRBV5-1 to TRBJ2-3; TRBD2 matches 9 bases. The CDR3 is 16 amino acids. V gave up 4 bases and J gave up 5 bases; unmatched junction bases: 11. The germline V gene has CDR1 SGHRS and CDR2 YFSETQ. CDR3 region: CASSPSSGGRGDTQYF. The CDR3 DNA reads as TGCGCCAGCAGCCCAAGTAGCGGGGGCAGGGGAGATACGCAGTATTTT.

This chain joins TRBV2 and TRBJ2-5; D is ambiguous. V lost 6 bases, J lost 4 bases, and 12 bases lay in between. Germline V gene lookup returns CDR1 SNHLY and CDR2 FYNNEI. This CDR3 is 13 amino acids long. The CDR3 DNA reads as TGTGCCAGCAGAGCAACCAACCCAGAGACCCAGTACTTC. This codes for CASRATNPETQYF.

This chain connects TRBV9 to TRBJ2-1; 7 positions match TRBD2. Germline trimming cut 4 bases from V and 0 bases from J; bases unmatched to any gene: 4. Germline CDR1 and CDR2: SGDLS and YYNGEE. This CDR3 region has 15 residues. In DNA form, the CDR3 reads TGTGCCAGCAGCATCGGGGGGAGCTCCTACAATGAGCAGTTCTTC. Protein sequence: CASSIGGSSYNEQFF.

This chain uses TRBV7-9 with TRBJ1-1; 8 nucleotides match TRBD1. Trimming took 5 bases from V and 5 from J; bases not matched to a gene: 4. In germline, CDR1 is SEHNR, CDR2 FQNEAQ (reference sequence). The CDR3 consists of 13 residues. The CDR3 DNA follows: TGTGCCAGCAGCATCACAGGGGGGACTGAAGCTTTCTTT. This encodes CASSITGGTEAFF.

This clone was recorded once. The V call is TRBV7-8, the J call TRBJ2-1; 8 bases fit TRBD2. After removal of 5 bases from V and 0 bases from J, the junction contained 6 bases not matched to a gene. Per germline, CDR1 SGHVS and CDR2 FQNEAQ. The CDR3 consists of 16 residues. The CDR3 is CASSPLSGSSYNEQFF. In DNA form, the CDR3 reads TGTGCCAGCAGCCCGTTAAGCGGGAGCTCCTACAATGAGCAGTTCTTC.

The J gene is TRBJ1-4, the V gene TRBV5-6; unclear D gene. CDR3 length: 14 amino acids. V lost 4 bases and J 5 bases, leaving 12 bases between the germline ends. Per germline, CDR1 SGHDT and CDR2 YYEEEE. In DNA, the CDR3 is TGTGCCAGCAGCCCACGCCTGGGGAATGAAAAACTGTTTTTT. Translating gives CASSPRLGNEKLFF.

The V gene is TRBV18, the J gene TRBJ1-3; D unclear. The CDR3 runs 14 residues. V dropped 4 bases and J dropped 8 bases, with 15 bases sitting between them. Germline CDR1 reads KGHSH; CDR2 reads LQKENI. The CDR3 DNA reads as TGTGCCAGCTCACTGGCAGGAGAAGAGGACACCATATATTTT. Translated: CASSLAGEEDTIYF.

This chain joins TRBV9 and TRBJ1-4, with D maybe TRBD1 (6 bases). Germline V lookup: CDR1 SGDLS, CDR2 YYNGEE. The CDR3 loop spans 15 amino acids. V was clipped by 0 bases and J by 6 bases, with 12 bases between them. CDR3 sequence: CASSVETGRYEKLFF. CDR3 nucleotides: TGTGCCAGCAGCGTAGAGACAGGTCGGTATGAAAAACTGTTTTTT.

The chain employs TRBV7-9 and TRBJ1-5; possibly TRBD1 for D (5 bases). Germline assignment: CDR1 SEHNR and CDR2 FQNEAQ (reference sequence). The CDR3 sequence is 15 residues long. Trimming took 5 bases from V and 2 from J, leaving 13 bases between them. This CDR3 reads CASSPPGEGNQPQHF. In nucleotides, the CDR3 is TGTGCCAGCAGCCCGCCGGGGGAGGGCAATCAGCCCCAGCATTTT.

This rearrangement joins TRBV9 to TRBJ2-3; a weak D match, TRBD2 (6 bases). Trimming pared 4 bases from V and 3 bases from J, leaving 24 bases between. Germline V lookup: CDR1 SGDLS, CDR2 YYNGEE. The CDR3 loop spans 18 amino acids. The chain's CDR3 is CASSPRGGNSGLTDTQYF. The CDR3 DNA reads as TGTGCCAGCAGCCCGAGAGGAGGGAACAGTGGTTTGACAGATACGCAGTATTTT. Using reference TRBV9 and TRBJ2-3 for the parts outside the CDR3, the full variable domain is DSGVTQTPKHLITATGQRVTLRCSPRSGDLSVYWYQQSLDQGLQFLIQYYNGEERAKGNILERFSAQQFPDLHSELNLSSLELGDSALYFCASSPRGGNSGLTDTQYFGPGTRLTVL.

The CDR3 sequence: CASSWAGAQETQYF. The CDR3 region has the DNA TGTGCCAGCAGCTGGGCAGGGGCACAAGAGACCCAGTACTTC. The V gene is TRBV11-2, the J gene TRBJ2-5, with D perhaps matching TRBD1 (6 bases). There are 14 residues in the CDR3. V was trimmed by 4 bases and J by 2 bases, leaving 11 bases between them. Germline-derived CDR1 and CDR2 are SGHAT and FQNNGV. The full variable domain, with the rest looked up from reference TRBV11-2 and TRBJ2-5, is EAGVAQSPRYKIIEKRQSVAFWCNPISGHATLYWYQQILGQGPKLLIQFQNNGVVDDSQLPKDRFSAERLKGVDSTLKIQPAKLEDSAVYLCASSWAGAQETQYFGPGTRLLVL.

The rearrangement uses TRBV11-2 and TRBJ2-5; 8 positions match TRBD1. CDR3 length: 15 residues. With 3 bases clipped from V and 4 bases from J, the junction kept 7 bases outside the gene matches. The germline CDR1 and CDR2 sequences are SGHAT and FQNNGV. The CDR3, as DNA: TGTGCCAGCAGCTTCACAGGGGGTATGTCAGAGACCCAGTACTTC. Amino acid sequence: CASSFTGGMSETQYF.

The V gene is TRBV7-8, the J gene TRBJ2-7, with a tentative D call TRBD2 (6 bases). CDR3 length equals 13 residues. V was shortened by 5 bases and J by 3 bases, with 11 bases between the two germline ends. Germline CDR1 is SGHVS and CDR2 is FQNEAQ. The CDR3 sequence is CASSPPGVYEQYF. The CDR3 nucleotides are TGTGCCAGCAGCCCTCCGGGAGTCTACGAGCAGTACTTC.